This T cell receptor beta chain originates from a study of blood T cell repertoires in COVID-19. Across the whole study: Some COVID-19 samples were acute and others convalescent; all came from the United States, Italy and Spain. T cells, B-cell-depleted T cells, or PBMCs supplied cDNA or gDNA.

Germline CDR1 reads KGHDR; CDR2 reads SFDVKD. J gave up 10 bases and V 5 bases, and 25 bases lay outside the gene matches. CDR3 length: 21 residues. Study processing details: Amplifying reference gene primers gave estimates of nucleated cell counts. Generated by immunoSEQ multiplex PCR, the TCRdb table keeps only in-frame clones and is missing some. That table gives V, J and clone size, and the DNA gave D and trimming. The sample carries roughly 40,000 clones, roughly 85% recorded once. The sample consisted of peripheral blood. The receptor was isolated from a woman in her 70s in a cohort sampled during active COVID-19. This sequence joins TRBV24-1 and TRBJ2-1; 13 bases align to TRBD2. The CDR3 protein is CATSAPLGTPSGTSGIGEQFF. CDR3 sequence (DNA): TGTGCCACCAGTGCCCCCCTAGGGACACCCTCCGGGACTAGCGGGATCGGGGAGCAGTTCTTC.